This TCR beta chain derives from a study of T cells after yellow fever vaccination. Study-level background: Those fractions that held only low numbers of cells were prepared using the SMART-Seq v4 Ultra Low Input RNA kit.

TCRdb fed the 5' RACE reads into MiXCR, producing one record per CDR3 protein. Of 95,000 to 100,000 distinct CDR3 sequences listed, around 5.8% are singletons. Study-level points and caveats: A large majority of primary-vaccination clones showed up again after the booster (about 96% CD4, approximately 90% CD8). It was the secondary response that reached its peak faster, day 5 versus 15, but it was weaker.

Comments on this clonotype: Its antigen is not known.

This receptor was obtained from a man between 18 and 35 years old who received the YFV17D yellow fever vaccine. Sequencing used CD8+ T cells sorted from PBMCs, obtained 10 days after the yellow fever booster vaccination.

CDR3 coding DNA: TGTGCCAGCACCCGGGACAGGGCATATTCACCCCTCCACTTT. As protein: CASTRDRAYSPLHF. The chain employs TRBV6-2 or TRBV6-3 and TRBJ1-6, with 9 nucleotides matching TRBD1. This CDR3 spans 14 amino acids. V dropped 7 bases and J dropped 8; count of bases not matched to a gene: 6. Germline CDR1 and CDR2: MNHEY and SVGEGT.